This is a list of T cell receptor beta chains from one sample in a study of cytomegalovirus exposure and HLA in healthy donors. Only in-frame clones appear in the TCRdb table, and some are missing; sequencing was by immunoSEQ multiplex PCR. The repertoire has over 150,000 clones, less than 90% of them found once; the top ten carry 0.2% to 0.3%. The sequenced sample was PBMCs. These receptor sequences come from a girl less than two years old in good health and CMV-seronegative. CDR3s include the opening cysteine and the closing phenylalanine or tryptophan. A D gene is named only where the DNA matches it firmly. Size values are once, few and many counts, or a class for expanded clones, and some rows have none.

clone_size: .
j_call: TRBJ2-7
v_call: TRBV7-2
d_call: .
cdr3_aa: CASSLAAQLYYEQYF
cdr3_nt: TGTGCCAGCAGCTTAGCAGCGCAACTTTATTACGAGCAGTACTTC

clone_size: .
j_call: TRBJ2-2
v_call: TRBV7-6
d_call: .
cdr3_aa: CASSLAAGSPPTGELFF
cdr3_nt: TGTGCCAGCAGCTTAGCAGCAGGTTCCCCGCCTACCGGGGAGCTGTTTTTT

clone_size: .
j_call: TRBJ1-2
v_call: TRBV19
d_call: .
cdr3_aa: CASSRQPPEYYGYTF
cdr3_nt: TGTGCCAGTAGTCGACAGCCCCCCGAATACTATGGCTACACCTTC

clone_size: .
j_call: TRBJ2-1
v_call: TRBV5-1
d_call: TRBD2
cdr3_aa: CASSISGLPPSNEQFF
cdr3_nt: TGCGCCAGCAGCATTAGCGGGCTACCCCCCTCCAATGAGCAGTTCTTC

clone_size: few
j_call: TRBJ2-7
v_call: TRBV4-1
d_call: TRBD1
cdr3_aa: CASSKARQGVYEQYF
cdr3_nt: TGCGCCAGCAGTAAGGCGCGACAGGGGGTCTACGAGCAGTACTTC

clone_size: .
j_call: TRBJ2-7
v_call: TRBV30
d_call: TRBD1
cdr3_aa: CAWGQGNSYEQYF
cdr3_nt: TGTGCCTGGGGACAGGGAAACTCCTACGAGCAGTACTTC

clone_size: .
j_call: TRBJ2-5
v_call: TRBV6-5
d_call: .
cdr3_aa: CASTNPTSSETQYF
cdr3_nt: TGTGCCAGCACCAACCCCACCTCTAGCGAGACCCAGTACTTC

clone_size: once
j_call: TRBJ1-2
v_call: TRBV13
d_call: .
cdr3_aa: CASSSRWWTADYGYTF
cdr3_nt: TGTGCCAGCAGCTCCCGGTGGTGGACAGCGGACTATGGCTACACCTTC

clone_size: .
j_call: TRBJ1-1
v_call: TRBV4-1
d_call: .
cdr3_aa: CASSQEGTGRGMDTEAFF
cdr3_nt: TGCGCCAGCAGCCAAGAAGGGACGGGGAGGGGAATGGACACTGAAGCTTTCTTT

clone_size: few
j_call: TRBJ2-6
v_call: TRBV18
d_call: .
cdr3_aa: CASSPRPETRGGGANVLTF
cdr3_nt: TGTGCCAGCTCACCAAGGCCCGAAACACGAGGGGGTGGGGCCAACGTCCTGACTTTC

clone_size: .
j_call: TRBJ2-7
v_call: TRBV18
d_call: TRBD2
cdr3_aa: CASSQTSIAPLSYEQYF
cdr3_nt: TGTGCCAGCTCACAGACTAGCATAGCTCCCCTCTCCTACGAGCAGTACTTC

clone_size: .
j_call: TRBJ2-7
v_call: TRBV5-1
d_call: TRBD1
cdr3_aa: CASSLAPGTGPYEQYF
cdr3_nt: TGCGCCAGCAGCTTGGCCCCCGGGACAGGCCCCTACGAGCAGTACTTC

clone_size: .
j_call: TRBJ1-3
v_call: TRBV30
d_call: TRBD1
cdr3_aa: CAWSTGTGNGNTIYF
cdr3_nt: TGTGCCTGGAGTACCGGGACAGGGAACGGAAACACCATATATTTT

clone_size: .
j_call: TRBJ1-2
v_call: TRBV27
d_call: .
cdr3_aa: CASSLRGFGYTF
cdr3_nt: TGTGCCAGCAGTTTAAGAGGGTTTGGCTACACCTTC

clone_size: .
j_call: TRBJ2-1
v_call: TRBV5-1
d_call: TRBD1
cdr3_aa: CASRFGTDGNEQFF
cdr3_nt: TGCGCCAGCAGGTTCGGGACAGATGGTAATGAGCAGTTCTTC

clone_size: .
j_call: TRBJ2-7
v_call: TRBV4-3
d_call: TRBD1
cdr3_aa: CASSQDWTGRAKGYSYEQYF
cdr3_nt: TGCGCCAGCAGCCAAGACTGGACAGGACGCGCAAAGGGGTATAGCTACGAGCAGTACTTC

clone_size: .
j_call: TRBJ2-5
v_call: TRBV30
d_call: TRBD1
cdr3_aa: CAWSRGQGRGETQYF
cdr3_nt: TGTGCCTGGAGTCGGGGACAGGGGAGGGGAGAGACCCAGTACTTC

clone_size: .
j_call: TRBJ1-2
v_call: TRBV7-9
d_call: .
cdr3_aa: CASSLDRSDGYTF
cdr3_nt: TGTGCCAGCAGCTTAGACAGGTCCGATGGCTACACCTTC

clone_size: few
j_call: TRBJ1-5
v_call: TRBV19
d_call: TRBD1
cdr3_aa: CASSIGGQGNQPQHF
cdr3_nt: TGTGCCAGTAGTATAGGAGGACAGGGAAATCAGCCCCAGCATTTT

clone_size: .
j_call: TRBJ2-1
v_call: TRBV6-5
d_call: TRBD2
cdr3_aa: CASTKVAGGHNEQFF
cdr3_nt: TGTGCCAGCACGAAAGTGGCGGGAGGGCACAATGAGCAGTTCTTC

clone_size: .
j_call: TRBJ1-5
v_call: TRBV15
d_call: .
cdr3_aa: CATSRDPGRAAYSNQPQHF
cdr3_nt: TGTGCCACCAGCAGAGATCCAGGGAGGGCTGCGTATAGCAATCAGCCCCAGCATTTT

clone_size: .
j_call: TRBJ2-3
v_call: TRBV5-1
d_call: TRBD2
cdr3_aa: CASSPVGGKGLAGIDTQYF
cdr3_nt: TGCGCCAGCAGCCCTGTGGGGGGTAAAGGACTAGCGGGGATAGATACGCAGTATTTT

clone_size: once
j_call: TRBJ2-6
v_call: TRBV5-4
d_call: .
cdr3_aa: CASSSPLATGANVLTF
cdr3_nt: TGTGCCAGCAGCTCTCCCCTCGCGACTGGGGCCAACGTCCTGACTTTC

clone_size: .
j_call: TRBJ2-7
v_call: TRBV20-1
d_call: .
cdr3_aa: CSVQALYEQYF
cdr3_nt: TGCAGTGTCCAGGCCCTCTACGAGCAGTACTTC

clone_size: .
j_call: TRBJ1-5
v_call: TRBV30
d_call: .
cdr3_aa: CAWSSRVSNQPQHF
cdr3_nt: TGTGCCTGGAGTTCCAGGGTGAGCAATCAGCCCCAGCATTTT

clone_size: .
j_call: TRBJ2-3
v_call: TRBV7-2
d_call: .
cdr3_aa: CASSSRRGTDTQYF
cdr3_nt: TGTGCCAGCAGCTCCCGACGGGGCACAGATACGCAGTATTTT

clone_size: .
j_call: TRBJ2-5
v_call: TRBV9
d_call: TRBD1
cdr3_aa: CASSAYSGQPQETQYF
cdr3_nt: TGTGCCAGCAGCGCTTACTCGGGACAGCCCCAAGAGACCCAGTACTTC